Presented here are 13 T cell receptor beta chains from one specimen sequenced in a study of CD4 T cells in relation to SARS-CoV-2 and coronaviruses. CD4+ T cells from unexposed donors were obtained before the COVID-19 pandemic (2011-2018). CD4+ T cells were isolated from the cells after more than 8 days of culture. Repertoires were generated with immunoSEQ multiplex PCR, while TCRdb's copy carries only in-frame clones and drops some. The table lists 20,000 to 25,000 clones, approximately 82% of them singletons. These receptors have no identified antigens. What was sequenced was CD4+ T cells from PBMCs, cultured in vitro. The receptors were sampled from a human donor in good health.

The V and J genes are TRBV20-1 and TRBJ1-2, with D possibly matching TRBD1 (6 bases). V gave up 6 bases and J gave up 8 bases, with 13 bases separating them. The germline V gene encodes CDR1 DFQATT and CDR2 SNEGSKA (reference sequence). CDR3 length equals 11 residues. CDR3 sequence: CSALKGGGYTF. The CDR3 DNA follows: TGCAGTGCCCTTAAGGGGGGGGGCTACACCTTC.

The chain couples TRBV30 to TRBJ2-6, with 8 positions matching TRBD1. The CDR3 length is 15 residues. Germline V gene lookup returns CDR1 GTSNPN and CDR2 SVGIG (reference sequence). With 5 bases clipped from V and 0 bases from J, the junction kept 3 bases outside the gene matches. CDR3 loop: CAWGTGVSGANVLTF. Here the CDR3 DNA reads TGTGCCTGGGGGACAGGTGTCTCTGGGGCCAACGTCCTGACTTTC.

This chain connects TRBV15 to TRBJ2-2, with 8 bases identical to TRBD1. Trimming took 1 base from V and 6 from J; bases not matched to a gene: 10. Looked up from germline, CDR1 is LNHNV and CDR2 is YYDKDF (reference sequence). CDR3 length: 17 amino acids. The CDR3 nucleotides read TGTGCCACCAGCAGAGGGGCGCCCAGGGGGCTTTCCGGGGAGCTGTTTTTT. It yields the protein CATSRGAPRGLSGELFF. Full variable domain (missing parts from reference TRBV15 and TRBJ2-2): DAMVIQNPRYQVTQFGKPVTLSCSQTLNHNVMYWYQQKSSQAPKLLFHYYDKDFNNEADTPDNFQSRRPNTSFCFLDIRSPGLGDTAMYLCATSRGAPRGLSGELFFGEGSRLTVL.

V gene TRBV24-1 combines with J gene TRBJ2-7, with D possibly matching TRBD1 (7 bases). From germline, CDR1 is KGHDR and CDR2 SFDVKD. This CDR3 spans 12 amino acids. The V and J ends lost 1 base and 9 bases respectively, with 9 bases between them. CDR3 in amino acids: CATSDFQGGQYF. Written as DNA, the CDR3 is TGTGCCACCAGTGATTTCCAGGGGGGGCAGTACTTC.

This chain uses TRBV9 with TRBJ2-2, with 7 bases matching TRBD2. Germline values: CDR1 SGDLS, CDR2 YYNGEE. The length of the CDR3 is 13 residues. V was pared by 6 bases and J by 7 bases, with 6 bases of the junction left unmatched. The CDR3 sequence: CASNFAGDGELFF. The CDR3 nucleotides are TGTGCCAGCAATTTTGCGGGAGACGGGGAGCTGTTTTTT.

The chain is built from TRBV24-1 and TRBJ2-1, with 9 positions matching TRBD2. The CDR3 runs to 15 residues. The V and J ends lost 5 bases and 2 bases, in that order; junction bases with no gene match: 3. Germline lookup yields CDR1 KGHDR and CDR2 SFDVKD. The CDR3 coding sequence is TGTGCCACCAGTGTCGGCGGGGGGGCCTACAATGAGCAGTTCTTC. This codes for CATSVGGGAYNEQFF.

The CDR3 protein is CASSQERGGDYGYTF. DNA for the CDR3: TGTGCCAGCAGCCAAGAACGCGGGGGCGACTATGGCTACACCTTC. This chain connects TRBV4-2 to TRBJ1-2; possibly TRBD1 for D (6 bases). This CDR3 contains 15 residues. The germline CDR1 and CDR2 sequences are LGHNA and YNFKEQ. V lost 0 bases to trimming and J lost 3 bases, with 11 bases between them.

The chain joins TRBV30 to TRBJ2-5; 13 positions match TRBD2. Trimming took 3 bases from V and 7 from J; bases not matched to a gene: 8. The germline gives CDR1 GTSNPN, CDR2 SVGIG (reference sequence). The CDR3 length is 15 residues. The CDR3 protein is CAWRGLAGPGGTQYF. In nucleotides, the CDR3 is TGTGCCTGGAGGGGACTAGCGGGACCAGGGGGGACCCAGTACTTC.

The V call is TRBV18, the J call TRBJ2-3; 14 bases fit TRBD2. Germline CDR1 reads KGHSH; CDR2 reads LQKENI. CDR3 size: 16 residues. V trimming: 3 bases; J trimming: 5 bases; junction bases outside the gene matches: 4. The CDR3 nucleotides read TGTGCCAGCTCACCCGGGACTAGCGGGGGCCTAGATACGCAGTATTTT. It translates to CASSPGTSGGLDTQYF.

This clone was counted only a few times. The J gene is TRBJ1-1, the V gene TRBV2, with D perhaps matching TRBD1 (5 bases). Germline V lookup: CDR1 SNHLY, CDR2 FYNNEI. The CDR3 runs to 13 residues. The CDR3 DNA is TGTGCAGGCAGGGCAGGGTGGGAGACTGAAGCTTTCTTT. Amino acid sequence: CAGRAGWETEAFF.

The V gene is TRBV5-1, the J gene TRBJ2-3; no clear D. CDR1 is SGHRS and CDR2 is YFSETQ in the germline V gene. Trimming took off 2 bases at V and 0 bases at J, with 13 bases between the two ends. The CDR3 has 16 residues. CDR3 nucleotides: TGCGCCAGCAGCTTAAACGGGCGGAAGAGCACAGATACGCAGTATTTT. It codes for CASSLNGRKSTDTQYF.

This clone was seen a handful of times. The chain carries TRBV6-1 and TRBJ1-3; D might be TRBD1 (5 bases). The germline CDR1 and CDR2 sequences are MNHNS and SASEGT. This CDR3 region has 16 residues. The V gene lost 4 bases and the J gene lost 2 bases, with 15 bases spanning the gap. This CDR3 reads CASSASGTVAGNTIYF. The CDR3 region has the DNA TGTGCCAGCAGTGCGTCCGGGACTGTAGCTGGAAACACCATATATTTT.

This chain joins TRBV15 and TRBJ1-5; D may be TRBD1 (5 bases). The V end was cut by 5 bases, the J end by 4 bases, with 12 bases between. The CDR3 length is 14 residues. Germline lookup yields CDR1 LNHNV and CDR2 YYDKDF (reference sequence). CDR3 bases: TGTGCCACCAGCGGCTCCCGGGGGAATCAGCCCCAGCATTTT. This encodes CATSGSRGNQPQHF.